Shown below are 7 T cell receptor beta chains from a single sample sequenced in a study of PD-1 blockade in classical Hodgkin lymphoma. Time point meaning: cycle 4 day 1 (C4D1), after 6 weeks of nivolumab. Relapse was seen in all patients after autologous stem cell transplantation, and brentuximab vedotin exposure was variable. With magnetic negative selection, CD4+ T cells were purified from PBMCs that had been thawed. Clones were sequenced by immunoSEQ multiplex PCR, and TCRdb holds only the in-frame ones, with some missing. The data hold 15,000 to 20,000 clones, with roughly 77% observed a single time. The input for sequencing was CD4+ T cells from blood, taken before the fourth cycle of nivolumab. These receptors all come from a human donor with classical Hodgkin lymphoma.

This sequence joins TRBV29-1 and TRBJ2-1; D is uncertain. The CDR3 is 10 residues long. Trimming cost V 4 bases and J 4 bases, with 2 bases left between them. Germline values: CDR1 SQVTM, CDR2 ANQGSEA. The CDR3 sequence is CSVGYNEQFF. The DNA for the CDR3 is TGCAGCGTTGGATACAATGAGCAGTTCTTC.

This chain joins TRBV7-2 and TRBJ1-4; 8 bases fit TRBD1. Unmatched junction bases numbered 6, after V lost 5 bases and J lost 7 bases. Germline CDR1 and CDR2: SGHTA and FQGNSA. This CDR3 comprises 14 residues. The CDR3 region is CASSLQGVGEKLFF. The CDR3 DNA reads as TGTGCCAGCAGCCTACAGGGGGTTGGTGAAAAACTGTTTTTT.

This clone showed up just once. CDR3 amino acids: CALALGRGGDYGYTF. DNA for the CDR3: TGTGCCTTGGCACTCGGAAGGGGAGGGGACTATGGCTACACCTTC. The rearrangement joins TRBV30 to TRBJ1-2; tentatively, D is TRBD1 (5 bases). The V gene's germline CDR1 is GTSNPN and CDR2 SVGIG (reference sequence). The CDR3 extends over 15 amino acids. Trimming left V 7 bases short and J 3 bases short, with 21 bases between. The complete variable domain, with remaining parts taken from reference TRBV30 and TRBJ1-2, reads SQTIHQWPATLVQPVGSPLSLECTVEGTSNPNLYWYRQAAGRGLQLLFYSVGIGQISSEVPQNLSASRPQDRQFILSSKKLLLSDSGFYLCALALGRGGDYGYTFGSGTRLTVV.

This chain joins TRBV5-1 and TRBJ2-5, with D tentatively TRBD2 (5 bases). Judging by the DNA end, TRBJ2-7 fits better; the J call may be wrong. The CDR3 is 15 amino acids. Germline CDR1 reads SGHRS; CDR2 reads YFSETQ. This CDR3 reads CASSVEDPGSREQYF. The DNA of the CDR3 is TGCGCCAGCAGCGTAGAGGATCCGGGAAGTCGCGAGCAGTACTTC.

This chain uses TRBV5-1 with TRBJ2-7, with D perhaps matching TRBD1 or TRBD2 (5 bases each). V gave up 0 bases and J gave up 2 bases, with 9 bases separating them. CDR3 size: 14 residues. Germline CDR1 reads SGHRS; CDR2 reads YFSETQ. CDR3 coding DNA: TGCGCCAGCAGCTTGGCAGGGACGACCTACGAGCAGTACTTC. Translated: CASSLAGTTYEQYF.

The chain has TRBV6-4 and TRBJ1-6; maybe TRBD1 (6 bases). Germline V gene lookup returns CDR1 MRHNA and CDR2 SNTAGT. V lost 0 bases and J lost 7, with 16 bases in between. The CDR3 is made up of 17 amino acids. DNA for the CDR3: TGTGCCAGCAGTGACTCGTTCTGGGACATTAAAAATTCACCCCTCCACTTT. This translates into CASSDSFWDIKNSPLHF.

This sequence joins TRBV9 and TRBJ2-7, with D tentatively TRBD1 (5 bases). Trimming pared 0 bases from V and 2 bases from J, leaving 12 bases between. This CDR3 has 15 residues. Germline lookup yields CDR1 SGDLS and CDR2 YYNGEE. The CDR3 coding sequence is TGTGCCAGCAGCGTAGGGTGGCAGGGTGCCTACGAGCAGTACTTC. Its protein is CASSVGWQGAYEQYF.